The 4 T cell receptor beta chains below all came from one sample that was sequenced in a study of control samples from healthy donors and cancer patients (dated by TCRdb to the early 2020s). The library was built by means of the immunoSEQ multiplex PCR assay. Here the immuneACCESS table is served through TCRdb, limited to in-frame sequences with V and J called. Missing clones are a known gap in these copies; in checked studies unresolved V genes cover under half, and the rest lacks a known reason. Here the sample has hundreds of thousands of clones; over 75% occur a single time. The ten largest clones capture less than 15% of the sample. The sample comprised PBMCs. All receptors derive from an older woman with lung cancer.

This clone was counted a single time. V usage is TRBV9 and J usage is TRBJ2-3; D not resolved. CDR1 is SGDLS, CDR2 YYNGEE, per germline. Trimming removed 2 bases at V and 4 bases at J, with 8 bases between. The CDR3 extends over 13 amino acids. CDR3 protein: CASSVQTADTQYF. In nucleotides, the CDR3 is TGTGCCAGCAGCGTCCAAACTGCAGATACGCAGTATTTT.

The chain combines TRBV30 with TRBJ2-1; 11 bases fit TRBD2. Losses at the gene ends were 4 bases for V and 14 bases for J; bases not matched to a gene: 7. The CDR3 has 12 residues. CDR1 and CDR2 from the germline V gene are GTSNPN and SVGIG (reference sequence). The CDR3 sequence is CAWNLLAGEEFF. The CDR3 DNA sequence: TGTGCCTGGAATTTACTAGCGGGAGAGGAGTTCTTC.

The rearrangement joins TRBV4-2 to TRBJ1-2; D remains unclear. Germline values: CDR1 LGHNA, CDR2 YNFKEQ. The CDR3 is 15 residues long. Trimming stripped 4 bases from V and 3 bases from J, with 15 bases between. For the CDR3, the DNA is TGTGCCAGCAGCCTACGCCCCGCGGGAGACTATGGCTACACCTTC. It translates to CASSLRPAGDYGYTF.

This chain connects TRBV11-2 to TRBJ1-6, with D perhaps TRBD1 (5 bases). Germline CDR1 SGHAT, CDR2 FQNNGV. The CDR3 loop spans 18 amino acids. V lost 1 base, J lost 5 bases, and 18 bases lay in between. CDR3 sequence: CASSLGTGPRLNNSPLHF. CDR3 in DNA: TGTGCCAGCAGCTTAGGTACGGGGCCTCGCCTAAATAATTCACCCCTCCACTTT.